This T cell receptor beta chain was obtained from a study of T cells in Graves' hyperthyroidism and ophthalmopathy. Study-level findings and limits: Also found in blood were most expanded thyroid clonotypes above 0.001.

Subjects aged 18 to 65 presented with newly diagnosed hyperthyroidism of less than 2 months' duration. From less than 13 ml of fresh peripheral blood, PBMCs were isolated. With regard to this clonotype: What it recognizes is unknown.

What was amplified from RNA transcripts were TCR beta CDR3 regions. Initially, a first-round RT-PCR of the TCR CDR3 employed the HTBI primer set. In TCRdb, the multiplex PCR reads were re-called with MiXCR into one record per CDR3 protein. The table has roughly 700,000 distinct CDR3 sequences, 15% to 20% seen once. CDR3 length: 14 amino acids. Germline assignment: CDR1 DFQATT and CDR2 SNEGSKA (reference sequence). V shed 4 bases and J 5 bases; nucleotides not matched to a gene: 8. Sequenced input: blood. This rearrangement joins TRBV20-1 to TRBJ1-1; TRBD1 matches at 9 bases. This receptor was taken from a man aged 45-60 years with Graves' hyperthyroidism. In DNA, the CDR3 is TGCAGTGCTATCGAAAGGGACAGGGTGACTGAAGCTTTCTTT. It encodes CSAIERDRVTEAFF.